Presented here are 25 T cell receptor beta chains from one specimen sequenced in a study of T cell responses to AZD1222 COVID-19 vaccine. The repertoire was sequenced with immunoSEQ multiplex PCR; TCRdb's copy has only in-frame clones and lacks some. The table has 97,000 or so clones, roughly 92% seen once; the top ten hold around 8.6%. This specimen consisted of peripheral blood, obtained 28 days after the second AZD1222 dose. These receptors were collected from an adult who received the AZD1222 COVID-19 vaccine.

This chain joins TRBV5-4 and TRBJ1-6; D gene unclear. The germline V and J ends were trimmed by 0 bases and 5 bases, with 12 bases remaining between them. This CDR3 contains 16 residues. Per the germline V gene, CDR1 is SGHNT and CDR2 is YYREEE (reference sequence). CDR3 residues: CASSLAAVGDNSPLHF. The CDR3 bases are TGTGCCAGCAGCTTGGCCGCCGTGGGCGATAATTCACCCCTCCACTTT.

This chain joins TRBV2 and TRBJ1-2, with D unclear. The ends were cut back, 3 bases at V and 4 bases at J, with 9 bases in the middle. The germline V gene has CDR1 SNHLY and CDR2 FYNNEI. This CDR3 contains 13 residues. In DNA, the CDR3 is TGTGCCAGCAGTGAGTTGGGCAGCTATGGCTACACCTTC. Translated, it gives CASSELGSYGYTF.

The chain carries TRBV18 and TRBJ1-3; the match to TRBD1 covers 9 bases. V gave up 3 bases and J gave up 2 bases; unmatched junction bases: 8. The CDR3 spans 17 residues. The germline gives CDR1 KGHSH, CDR2 LQKENI. The CDR3, as DNA: TGTGCCAGCTCACCGACGACAGGGGGTCTCACTGGAAACACCATATATTTT. Translation: CASSPTTGGLTGNTIYF. The complete variable domain, with remaining parts taken from reference TRBV18 and TRBJ1-3, reads NAGVMQNPRHLVRRRGQEARLRCSPMKGHSHVYWYRQLPEEGLKFMVYLQKENIIDESGMPKERFSAEFPKEGPSILRIQQVVRGDSAAYFCASSPTTGGLTGNTIYFGEGSWLTVV.

The CDR3 is CASSQDRTYEQYF. The CDR3 nucleotides are TGCGCCAGCAGCCAAGATCGGACCTACGAGCAGTACTTC. The V call is TRBV4-3, the J call TRBJ2-7; D call uncertain. The CDR3 covers 13 residues. The V and J ends lost 0 bases and 2 bases respectively, with 5 bases between them. The V gene's germline CDR1 is LGHNA and CDR2 YSLEER.

Here the CDR3 DNA reads TGCAGCGCCAGCGACTCAAACTCTGGAAACACCATATATTTT. As protein: CSASDSNSGNTIYF. The chain has TRBV29-1 and TRBJ1-3, with unresolved D. The V gene lost 7 bases and the J gene lost 0 bases, with 13 bases spanning the gap. The germline gives CDR1 SQVTM, CDR2 ANQGSEA. This CDR3 contains 14 residues.

V is TRBV7-8 and J is TRBJ1-1; a weak D match, TRBD1 (5 bases). This CDR3 spans 14 amino acids. From germline, CDR1 is SGHVS and CDR2 FQNEAQ. Trimming shortened V by 2 bases and J by 1 base, and 8 bases separated the two germline ends. CDR3 loop: CASSLNQGNTEAFF. CDR3 bases: TGTGCCAGCAGCTTAAATCAGGGGAACACTGAAGCTTTCTTT.

J is TRBJ2-2 and V is TRBV10-3, with 10 bases identical to TRBD1. V dropped 6 bases and J dropped 6; count of bases not matched to a gene: 4. This CDR3 is built from 14 residues. Germline lookup yields CDR1 ENHRY and CDR2 SYGVKD. The CDR3, as DNA: TGTGCCATCAGGGACAGGGGGTCCCCCGGGGAGCTGTTTTTT. Its translation: CAIRDRGSPGELFF.

The genes are TRBV25-1 and TRBJ2-2; the match to TRBD1 covers 8 bases. Germline lookup yields CDR1 MGHDK and CDR2 SYGVNS. V lost 7 bases and J lost 1; bases outside the gene matches: 5. The CDR3 covers 15 residues. The CDR3 DNA follows: TGTGCCAGCAAAAGGACAGGGTGGAACACCGGGGAGCTGTTTTTT. Amino acids: CASKRTGWNTGELFF.

This clone was recorded once. The junction departs from germline at one end; a sequencing error may be responsible. This chain links TRBV19 with TRBJ2-1, with TRBD2 matching 8 bases. Germline values: CDR1 LNHDA, CDR2 SQIVND (reference sequence). The CDR3 totals 16 residues. CDR3 residues: CASSLEGAGVGYEQFF. In nucleotides, the CDR3 is TGTGCCAGTAGTTTAGAAGGAGCGGGAGTTGGCTATGAGCAGTTCTTC.

This sequence joins TRBV19 and TRBJ1-1; no firm D call. This CDR3 contains 14 residues. With 1 base removed from V and 2 bases from J, the gap between germline ends came to 8 bases. From germline, CDR1 is LNHDA and CDR2 SQIVND (reference sequence). CDR3 residues: CASSIGTPNTEAFF. The CDR3 region has the DNA TGTGCCAGTAGTATAGGAACCCCAAACACTGAAGCTTTCTTT.

The V call is TRBV21-1, the J call TRBJ1-3. TRBV21-1 is labeled a pseudogene. The CDR3 length is 14 residues. The CDR3 DNA sequence: TGTGCCAGCAGCAAATCTACCGACGGAAACACCATATATTTT. Amino acids: CASSKSTDGNTIYF.

The chain links TRBV9 to TRBJ1-2; TRBD1 might be the D (5 bases). The germline CDR1 and CDR2 sequences are SGDLS and YYNGEE. V lost 6 bases and J lost 3, with 21 bases in between. CDR3 length: 16 amino acids. The CDR3 reads CASNRRGLVTDYGYTF. The CDR3 coding sequence is TGTGCCAGCAATCGTAGGGGCCTCGTTACGGACTATGGCTACACCTTC.

The rearrangement links TRBV25-1 to TRBJ1-1, with a possible D match to TRBD1 (6 bases). CDR1 is MGHDK and CDR2 is SYGVNS in the germline V gene. Trimming stripped 7 bases from V and 7 bases from J, with 19 bases between. This CDR3 contains 14 residues. The CDR3 DNA reads TGTGCCAGCACCCCCGGAACAGGGTATGGTGAAGCTTTCTTT. This gives the protein CASTPGTGYGEAFF.

The chain couples TRBV4-3 to TRBJ2-7, with D unresolved. Germline-derived CDR1 and CDR2 are LGHNA and YSLEER. The CDR3 extends over 13 amino acids. The V end lost 0 bases, the J end lost 7 bases, and 10 bases lay between the germline ends. CDR3 region: CASSQDRFLEQYF. The CDR3 nucleotides read TGCGCCAGCAGCCAAGATCGGTTCCTTGAGCAGTACTTC.

This clone appeared once. The CDR3 DNA follows: TGTGCCAGCAGCCCTCTGACGGTTAGCTCCTACAATGAGCAGTTCTTC. Translation: CASSPLTVSSYNEQFF. This chain joins TRBV7-9 and TRBJ2-1; D ambiguous. CDR1 is SEHNR and CDR2 is FQNEAQ in the germline V gene (reference sequence). V dropped 5 bases and J dropped 0 bases, with 14 bases sitting between them. The CDR3 sequence is 16 residues long. Variable domain in full (rest from reference TRBV7-9 and TRBJ2-1): DTGVSQNPRHKITKRGQNVTFRCDPISEHNRLYWYRQTLGQGPEFLTYFQNEAQLEKSRLLSDRFSAERPKGSFSTLEIQRTEQGDSAMYLCASSPLTVSSYNEQFFGPGTRLTVL.

The chain couples TRBV6-6 to TRBJ1-4; D is uncertain. There are 15 residues in the CDR3. Trimming shortened V by 0 bases and J by 8 bases, and 13 bases separated the two germline ends. Per the germline V gene, CDR1 is MNHNY and CDR2 is SVGAGI (reference sequence). The DNA of the CDR3 is TGTGCCAGCAGTTACTCGACTGGGGTCGGGGAAAAACTGTTTTTT. This translates into CASSYSTGVGEKLFF.

This rearrangement joins TRBV18 to TRBJ1-1; D is perhaps TRBD1 (6 bases). CDR1 and CDR2 (germline): KGHSH, LQKENI. This CDR3 region has 13 residues. Trimming removed 6 bases from V and 5 bases from J, with 13 bases in between. The CDR3 nucleotides read TGTGCCAGCTCGCTCAACAGGGAGACTGAAGCTTTCTTT. Translating gives CASSLNRETEAFF.

The V call is TRBV4-1, the J call TRBJ2-2; D possibly matches TRBD1 or TRBD2 (6 bases each). Germline V gives CDR1 MGHRA, CDR2 YSYEKL. Between the trimmed V and J ends, which lost 0 bases and 6 bases, there was a span of 14 bases. CDR3 length equals 16 residues. The CDR3 nucleotides are TGCGCCAGCAGCCAAGATTACGGGGGCCCTCCCGGGGAGCTGTTTTTT. Translation: CASSQDYGGPPGELFF.

The chain joins TRBV9 to TRBJ2-1, with TRBD2 matching 11 bases. The CDR3 covers 13 residues. The junction had 2 bases not matched to a gene; V was cut back by 2 bases and J by 10 bases. CDR1 SGDLS and CDR2 YYNGEE come from the germline V gene. CDR3 sequence: CASSVTSGTEQFF. As DNA, the CDR3 is TGTGCCAGCAGCGTGACTAGCGGGACGGAGCAGTTCTTC.

The CDR3: CASSWGLAGGSYNEQFF. The DNA for the CDR3 is TGCGCCAGCAGCTGGGGACTAGCGGGCGGCTCCTACAATGAGCAGTTCTTC. The rearrangement uses TRBV5-1 and TRBJ2-1; 12 bases align to TRBD2. V lost 3 bases to trimming and J lost 0 bases; unmatched junction nucleotides: 4. The CDR3 covers 17 residues. From germline, CDR1 is SGHRS and CDR2 YFSETQ.

This clone was detected a few times. The chain links TRBV19 to TRBJ2-3, with D perhaps TRBD2 (6 bases). The CDR3 consists of 12 residues. V lost 3 bases to trimming and J lost 7 bases, with 8 bases between them. Germline values: CDR1 LNHDA, CDR2 SQIVND (reference sequence). The CDR3 nucleotides read TGTGCCAGTAGTATCGGGGGACATACGCAGTATTTT. Its protein product is CASSIGGHTQYF.

CDR3 amino acids: CASSPGASGDNEQFF. In nucleotides, the CDR3 is TGTGCCAGCAGCCCAGGGGCTAGCGGAGACAATGAGCAGTTCTTC. The V gene is TRBV21-1, the J gene TRBJ2-1; the D call TRBD2 from the table was never checked on the DNA. TRBV21-1 is termed a pseudogene. The CDR3 has 15 residues.

CDR3 amino acids: CASSLLGAQYGYTF. The CDR3 DNA is TGTGCCAGCAGCTTGTTAGGGGCACAGTATGGCTACACCTTC. The chain employs TRBV7-2 and TRBJ1-2; the D gene is possibly TRBD1 (5 bases). V shed 3 bases and J shed 5 bases, with 13 bases lying between them. This CDR3 spans 14 amino acids. Germline CDR1 SGHTA, CDR2 FQGNSA.

The chain has TRBV3-1 (or the pseudogene TRBV3-2) and TRBJ2-2; a possible D gene is TRBD2 (5 bases). The germline V gene encodes CDR1 LGHDT and CDR2 YNNKEL (reference sequence). The CDR3 is 17 amino acids. The ends were cut back, 4 bases at V and 4 bases at J, with 19 bases in the middle. The CDR3 nucleotides are TGTGCCAGCAGCCTAGGCCTCTCTTTTGGAGGCACCGGGGAGCTGTTTTTT. Translated, it gives CASSLGLSFGGTGELFF.

This chain connects TRBV12-3 or TRBV12-4 to TRBJ2-1; D is perhaps TRBD1 (5 bases). CDR3 length: 13 amino acids. Trimming took 3 bases from V and 3 from J, leaving 6 bases between them. CDR3 sequence: CASSFDSYNEQFF. CDR3 sequence (DNA): TGTGCCAGCAGTTTTGACAGCTACAATGAGCAGTTCTTC.